Here is one TCR beta chain with its context. Antigen unknown. Sequenced by immunoSEQ multiplex PCR; TCRdb stores in-frame clones only, minus some. The table has under 35,000 clones, 80% to 95% seen once. This sample stems from a study of T cells after posttransplantation cyclophosphamide. Cells defined as naive were viable CD3+CD4+ or CD3+CD8+ and CCR7+CD45RA+CD45RO-CD95-CD27+CD28+. Peripheral blood was collected from the related graft donor on the marrow donation day. Findings and limits, study-wide: Later blood repertoires were often dominated by clones from the donor CD8+ memory compartment.

The specimen sequenced was naive CD4+ T cells sorted from PBMCs. The sequence derives from a woman aged 55 to 70 in good health, CMV-negative, and a related stem cell transplant donor.

DNA for the CDR3: TGTGCCAGCAGCCCCGACTTTAATGAGCAGTTCTTC. Translating gives CASSPDFNEQFF. This chain connects TRBV5-8 to TRBJ2-1; D is unclear. The CDR3 runs to 12 residues. V shed 4 bases and J shed 7 bases, with 9 bases lying between them. Germline V gene data show CDR1 as SGHTS and CDR2 as YDEGEE.